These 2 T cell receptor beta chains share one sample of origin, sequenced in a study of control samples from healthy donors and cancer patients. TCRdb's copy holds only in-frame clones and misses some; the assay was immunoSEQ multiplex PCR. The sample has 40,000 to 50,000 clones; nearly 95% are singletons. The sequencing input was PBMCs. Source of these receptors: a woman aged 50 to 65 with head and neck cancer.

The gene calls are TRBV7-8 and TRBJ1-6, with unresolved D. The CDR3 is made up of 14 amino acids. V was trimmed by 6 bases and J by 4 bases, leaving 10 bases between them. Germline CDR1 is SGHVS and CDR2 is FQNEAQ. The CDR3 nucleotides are TGTGCCAGCAGTCAGGATGGGTATAATTCACCCCTCCACTTT. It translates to CASSQDGYNSPLHF.

The CDR3 DNA follows: TGCGCCAGCAGCTTGACAGGGGTTCAGACCGGGGAGCTGTTTTTT. This encodes CASSLTGVQTGELFF. This sequence joins TRBV5-1 and TRBJ2-2; 7 bases are shared with TRBD1. V was clipped by 1 base and J by 5 bases; unmatched bases: 5. There are 15 residues in the CDR3. Germline V lookup: CDR1 SGHRS, CDR2 YFSETQ.